The present entry profiles one T cell receptor (beta chain) with its context. As yet, its antigen is unknown. The data derive from a study of CD8 T cells in Susac syndrome. Overall study results and limits: That the number of individuals in its TCR sequencing and HLA analysis was relatively small was acknowledged by the study.

TCR beta from blood CD8+ and CD4+ T cells was sequenced. With random hexamers, roughly 0.5 to 1 ug RNA was reverse transcribed. TCRdb passed the immunoSEQ multiplex PCR reads through MiXCR, listing each CDR3 protein once. This table has 95,000 to 150,000 distinct CDR3 sequences, nearly 96% appearing once. This clonotype originated in a human donor with Susac syndrome. Sequencing used CD4+ T cells from PBMCs.

CDR3 DNA sequence: TGCAGCGTGGCGGGACTAGGAAGCTCCTACGAGCAGTACTTC. It codes for CSVAGLGSSYEQYF. V usage is TRBV29-1 and J usage is TRBJ2-7, with 8 bases identical to TRBD2. From germline, CDR1 is SQVTM and CDR2 ANQGSEA. The CDR3 is 14 residues long. Losses at the gene ends were 6 bases for V and 0 bases for J; bases not matched to a gene: 7.